The 25 T cell receptor beta chains below come from one sample, sequenced in a study of beta chain features in type 1 diabetes. Their antigens remain unidentified. Findings and caveats of the study: Among patients with Type 1 diabetes, TCRB CDR3s were moderately but significantly shorter in every one of the four CD4+ subsets.

As every portion of the isolated RNA was reverse transcribed, the sequencing read expressed TCRB transcripts. TCRdb's table, derived via immunoSEQ multiplex PCR, lists solely in-frame clones and lacks some. The sample yields around 690,000 clones, 12% seen once. Sequencing used naive CD4+ T cells from blood. The source is a man aged 30-40 years with type 1 diabetes.

The sample holds a few counts of this clone. The chain recombines TRBV18 with TRBJ1-1; TRBD1 agrees at 7 bases. The V gene end was trimmed by 2 bases and the J gene end by 2 bases; junction bases not matched to a gene: 5. Germline V gene lookup returns CDR1 KGHSH and CDR2 LQKENI. This CDR3 has 15 residues. In DNA form, the CDR3 reads TGTGCCAGCTCACCAGCTACAGGGGCAAACACTGAAGCTTTCTTT. It specifies CASSPATGANTEAFF.

This clone has only a few counts. The chain carries TRBV25-1 and TRBJ2-6; D ambiguous. Germline lookup yields CDR1 MGHDK and CDR2 SYGVNS. The CDR3 covers 16 residues. The V end was cut by 0 bases, the J end by 0 bases, with 6 bases between. CDR3 coding DNA: TGTGCCAGCAGTGAATACAGGAACTCTGGGGCCAACGTCCTGACTTTC. Translated, it gives CASSEYRNSGANVLTF.

The genes are TRBV28 and TRBJ1-6; unclear D gene. V gave up 5 bases and J gave up 7 bases, with 3 bases separating them. This CDR3 contains 11 residues. Germline values: CDR1 MDHEN, CDR2 SYDVKM. The CDR3 loop reads CASSINSPLHF. The CDR3 DNA follows: TGTGCCAGCAGTATCAATTCACCCCTCCACTTT.

V gene TRBV7-2 combines with J gene TRBJ2-1, with 10 bases fitting TRBD1. The CDR3 covers 15 residues. J lost 2 bases, V lost 8 bases, and 6 bases had no gene match. Germline V gene data show CDR1 as SGHTA and CDR2 as FQGNSA. As DNA, the CDR3 is TGTGCCAGCTCTGCCGGGACAGGGGCCTACAATGAGCAGTTCTTC. Its translation is CASSAGTGAYNEQFF.

This clone appeared a few times. The CDR3 DNA follows: TGTGCCAGCAGCCCCCCGGCAGGGTTTGGTGAAAAACTGTTTTTT. The encoded protein is CASSPPAGFGEKLFF. This rearrangement joins TRBV9 to TRBJ1-4, with D possibly being TRBD1 (5 bases). The germline gives CDR1 SGDLS, CDR2 YYNGEE. Trimming removed 4 bases from V and 7 bases from J, with 17 bases in between. This CDR3 has 15 amino acids.

This clone was observed a few times. The chain recombines TRBV4-1 with TRBJ1-1, with unresolved D. Germline-derived CDR1 and CDR2 are MGHRA and YSYEKL. The CDR3 has 13 amino acids. V gave up 4 bases and J gave up 1 base, with 7 bases separating them. The CDR3, as DNA: TGCGCCAGCAGCCCCGGCGGGAACACTGAAGCTTTCTTT. Its translation: CASSPGGNTEAFF.

This clone was found a few times. The chain carries TRBV5-1 and TRBJ2-1; D is ambiguous. The CDR3 totals 16 residues. The germline V and J ends were trimmed by 4 bases and 8 bases, with 22 bases remaining between them. Looked up from germline, CDR1 is SGHRS and CDR2 is YFSETQ. The CDR3 spells CASSRAPRTHSDEQFF. The DNA of the CDR3 is TGCGCCAGCAGCCGAGCGCCAAGGACGCATTCTGATGAGCAGTTCTTC.

This clone was detected a few times. The chain has TRBV18 and TRBJ2-5; tentatively, D is TRBD1 (5 bases). The CDR3 totals 14 residues. CDR1 KGHSH and CDR2 LQKENI come from the germline V gene. Trimming cost V 2 bases and J 5 bases, with 12 bases left between them. Written as DNA, the CDR3 is TGTGCCAGCTCACCAATACAGGCCCGGGAGACCCAGTACTTC. Its translation is CASSPIQARETQYF.

In its sample, this clone was seen a few times. The same CDR3 also results from other DNA sequences found in this sample. J is TRBJ2-5 and V is TRBV7-2; D is possibly TRBD1 (6 bases). V was trimmed by 2 bases and J by 5 bases, leaving 6 bases between them. This CDR3 comprises 12 residues. Germline V gene lookup returns CDR1 SGHTA and CDR2 FQGNSA. The CDR3 nucleotides read TGTGCCAGCAGCTTAAGGGGGGAGACCCAGTACTTC. Its translation is CASSLRGETQYF.

In regard to this clone: Other DNA sequences in this specimen translate into the identical CDR3. The V gene is TRBV4-3, the J gene TRBJ1-4; 8 nucleotides agree with TRBD1. The CDR3 runs to 14 residues. V lost 4 bases, J lost 5 bases, and 3 bases stayed unmatched. Per the germline V gene, CDR1 is LGHNA and CDR2 is YSLEER. Here the CDR3 DNA reads TGCGCCAGCAGCCCCGGACAGGGAAATGAAAAACTGTTTTTT. As protein: CASSPGQGNEKLFF.

The J gene is TRBJ2-7, the V gene TRBV4-3; D is possibly TRBD1 (6 bases). The CDR3 runs to 15 residues. Germline CDR1 is LGHNA and CDR2 is YSLEER. Trimming stripped 0 bases from V and 6 bases from J, with 15 bases between. As DNA, the CDR3 is TGCGCCAGCAGCCAAGAATTTGGCAGGGGAGTCGAGCAGTACTTC. Amino acid sequence: CASSQEFGRGVEQYF.

This chain uses TRBV5-1 with TRBJ1-5; possible D gene TRBD1, 6 bases. V lost 0 bases and J lost 6, with 13 bases in between. Germline V lookup: CDR1 SGHRS, CDR2 YFSETQ. The CDR3 has 15 residues. The CDR3 DNA follows: TGCGCCAGCAGCTTGGTGGCAGGGGCAGGTCAGCCCCAGCATTTT. It yields the protein CASSLVAGAGQPQHF.

A few counts support this clone. The chain combines TRBV10-3 with TRBJ1-3; D remains unclear. Germline assignment: CDR1 ENHRY and CDR2 SYGVKD. Trimming removed 3 bases from V and 4 bases from J, with 10 bases in between. CDR3 length: 14 residues. CDR3 sequence reads: CAISDQAGGNTIYF. For the CDR3, the DNA is TGTGCCATCAGTGACCAGGCGGGGGGAAACACCATATATTTT.

This clone turned up a few times. The chain uses TRBV7-9 and TRBJ2-4; 8 bases agree with TRBD1. The V gene end was trimmed by 5 bases and the J gene end by 7 bases; junction bases not matched to a gene: 16. Germline V gene data show CDR1 as SEHNR and CDR2 as FQNEAQ (reference sequence). CDR3 length equals 17 residues. The chain's CDR3 is CASSPRTGPLAANIQYF. DNA for the CDR3: TGTGCCAGCAGCCCAAGGACAGGGCCCCTAGCCGCGAACATTCAGTACTTC.

This sequence joins TRBV14 and TRBJ2-2; weak D call: TRBD2 (5 bases). CDR1 SGHDN and CDR2 FVKESK come from the germline V gene. This CDR3 spans 11 amino acids. The CDR3 coding sequence is TGTGCGGCGGGTCCCACCGGGGAGCTGTTTTTT. It yields the protein CAAGPTGELFF.

The chain has TRBV18 and TRBJ1-1; D is possibly TRBD1 (6 bases). The CDR3 is made up of 15 amino acids. Germline CDR1 is KGHSH and CDR2 is LQKENI. The germline V and J ends were trimmed by 0 bases and 1 base, with 9 bases remaining between them. The CDR3 is CASSPPQGQNTEAFF. The CDR3 coding sequence is TGTGCCAGCTCACCACCCCAGGGACAGAACACTGAAGCTTTCTTT.

This chain links TRBV28 with TRBJ1-5; D remains ambiguous. The CDR3 consists of 16 residues. The V gene's germline CDR1 is MDHEN and CDR2 SYDVKM. V shed 6 bases and J shed 0 bases, with 15 bases lying between them. DNA of the CDR3: TGTGCCAGCAGCCCGACGAGGGCGTATAGCAATCAGCCCCAGCATTTT. The encoded protein is CASSPTRAYSNQPQHF.

The sample holds a few counts of this clone. The chain couples TRBV15 to TRBJ2-5; no clear D. Germline V gene lookup returns CDR1 LNHNV and CDR2 YYDKDF (reference sequence). The CDR3 contains 14 residues. Trimming took 0 bases from V and 2 from J, leaving 7 bases between them. The CDR3 sequence is CATSRERAQETQYF. CDR3 coding DNA: TGTGCCACCAGCAGAGAAAGGGCACAAGAGACCCAGTACTTC. The complete variable domain, with remaining parts taken from reference TRBV15 and TRBJ2-5, reads DAMVIQNPRYQVTQFGKPVTLSCSQTLNHNVMYWYQQKSSQAPKLLFHYYDKDFNNEADTPDNFQSRRPNTSFCFLDIRSPGLGDTAMYLCATSRERAQETQYFGPGTRLLVL.

This sequence joins TRBV19 and TRBJ1-2; D is ambiguous. There are 9 residues in the CDR3. The V end was cut by 6 bases, the J end by 10 bases, with 6 bases between. Looked up from germline, CDR1 is LNHDA and CDR2 is SQIVND (reference sequence). The CDR3 here is CASSPPYTF. CDR3 sequence (DNA): TGTGCCAGTAGCCCGCCCTACACCTTC.

The rearrangement joins TRBV19 to TRBJ2-7, with 8 bases lining up with TRBD1. Looked up from germline, CDR1 is LNHDA and CDR2 is SQIVND (reference sequence). V lost 4 bases to trimming and J lost 2 bases; unmatched junction nucleotides: 4. The CDR3 sequence is 14 residues long. Here the CDR3 DNA reads TGTGCCAGTAGTACCGGACAGGGTACCTACGAGCAGTACTTC. It specifies CASSTGQGTYEQYF.

This clone occurred a few times. The CDR3 DNA reads as TGCGCCAGCAGCTTGGGCCAGGGGACAGGCCTCTACAATGAGCAGTTCTTC. It encodes CASSLGQGTGLYNEQFF. This rearrangement joins TRBV5-1 to TRBJ2-1, with 8 bases matching TRBD1. V trimming: 0 bases; J trimming: 3 bases; junction bases outside the gene matches: 8. The CDR3 has 17 residues. Germline V gene data show CDR1 as SGHRS and CDR2 as YFSETQ. The variable domain in full, completed from reference TRBV5-1 and TRBJ2-1, reads KAGVTQTPRYLIKTRGQQVTLSCSPISGHRSVSWYQQTPGQGLQFLFEYFSETQRNKGNFPGRFSGRQFSNSRSEMNVSTLELGDSALYLCASSLGQGTGLYNEQFFGPGTRLTVL.

A few counts support this clone. The J gene is TRBJ2-3, the V gene TRBV5-1; unclear D gene. In germline, CDR1 is SGHRS, CDR2 YFSETQ. The germline V and J ends were trimmed by 2 bases and 4 bases, with 8 bases remaining between them. There are 13 residues in the CDR3. The CDR3 is CASSLTQPDTQYF. CDR3 nucleotide sequence: TGCGCCAGCAGCTTAACTCAGCCAGATACGCAGTATTTT. Combining the CDR3 with reference TRBV5-1 and TRBJ2-3 gives the whole variable domain KAGVTQTPRYLIKTRGQQVTLSCSPISGHRSVSWYQQTPGQGLQFLFEYFSETQRNKGNFPGRFSGRQFSNSRSEMNVSTLELGDSALYLCASSLTQPDTQYFGPGTRLTVL.

This clone was seen more than once but under ten times. This chain links TRBV6-5 with TRBJ1-6, with D possibly being TRBD1 (6 bases). V was trimmed by 8 bases and J by 5 bases, leaving 10 bases between them. Germline V gene lookup returns CDR1 MNHEY and CDR2 SVGAGI. The CDR3 consists of 13 residues. CDR3 region: CASGRTDNSPLHF. The DNA for the CDR3 is TGTGCCAGCGGGAGGACAGATAATTCACCCCTCCACTTT.

The chain has TRBV27 and TRBJ1-5, with D unclear. Trimming left V 4 bases short and J 5 bases short, with 12 bases between. This CDR3 has 14 amino acids. The germline CDR1 and CDR2 sequences are MNHEY and SMNVEV (reference sequence). CDR3 sequence reads: CASSSIGIDQPQHF. The CDR3 DNA reads TGTGCCAGCAGTTCCATTGGGATCGATCAGCCCCAGCATTTT.

Points on this clone: The same CDR3 can be traced to other DNA sequences in this sample. The J gene is TRBJ1-5, the V gene TRBV7-9; D is unresolved. Germline V gene sequence: CDR1 SEHNR, CDR2 FQNEAQ (reference sequence). This CDR3 region has 13 residues. Trimming removed 1 base from V and 6 bases from J, with 7 bases in between. CDR3: CASSLEVGQPQHF. The CDR3 region has the DNA TGTGCCAGCAGCTTAGAGGTGGGTCAGCCCCAGCATTTT.